The 13 T cell receptor beta chains below come from one sample, sequenced in a study of blood T cell repertoires in COVID-19. Sequenced by immunoSEQ multiplex PCR; TCRdb stores in-frame clones only, minus some. This table holds 190,000 or so clones, around four fifths found once. The sequenced sample consisted of peripheral blood. All receptors come from a human donor with acute or convalescent COVID-19. The donor label of this sample is uncertain.

The V gene is TRBV29-1, the J gene TRBJ1-2; TRBD1 agrees at 7 bases. The CDR3 extends over 12 amino acids. Germline CDR1 SQVTM, CDR2 ANQGSEA. Losses at the gene ends were 7 bases for V and 6 bases for J; bases not matched to a gene: 8. This CDR3 is CSGRDSFDGYTF. CDR3 nucleotide sequence: TGCAGCGGTCGGGACAGCTTCGATGGCTACACCTTC.

The chain couples TRBV19 to TRBJ1-5, with D maybe TRBD1 (6 bases). V lost 4 bases and J lost 1, with 17 bases in between. The germline CDR1 and CDR2 sequences are LNHDA and SQIVND (reference sequence). The CDR3 is made up of 17 amino acids. For the CDR3, the DNA is TGTGCCAGTAGTACCCAACAGGGCCCCGTGAGCAATCAGCCCCAGCATTTT. As protein: CASSTQQGPVSNQPQHF.

The gene calls are TRBV5-8 and TRBJ1-2; the D is unclear. Germline V lookup: CDR1 SGHTS, CDR2 YDEGEE. Trimming removed 0 bases from V and 7 bases from J, with 10 bases in between. The CDR3 is 13 amino acids. CDR3 protein: CASSLGPGSGYTF. CDR3 DNA sequence: TGTGCCAGCAGCTTGGGGCCAGGTAGTGGCTACACCTTC.

The V and J genes are TRBV28 and TRBJ1-2; D is undetermined. The germline V gene has CDR1 MDHEN and CDR2 SYDVKM. The CDR3 is 13 residues long. Deletions cut 4 bases from V and 1 base from J, with 7 bases between. For the CDR3, the DNA is TGTGCCAGCAGTTCCAGGATTAACTATGGCTACACCTTC. This codes for CASSSRINYGYTF.

The rearrangement uses TRBV30 and TRBJ1-1; D is undetermined. CDR3 length equals 13 residues. Looked up from germline, CDR1 is GTSNPN and CDR2 is SVGIG (reference sequence). Trimming removed 2 bases from V and 1 base from J, with 8 bases in between. CDR3 sequence reads: CAWSTGANTEAFF. The CDR3 DNA is TGTGCCTGGAGTACCGGAGCGAACACTGAAGCTTTCTTT.

The chain combines TRBV24-1 with TRBJ2-7; D is perhaps TRBD1 (5 bases). V was pared by 2 bases and J by 2 bases, with 12 bases between. The CDR3 loop spans 15 amino acids. The germline CDR1 and CDR2 sequences are KGHDR and SFDVKD. CDR3 in DNA: TGTGCCACCAGTGATTCCAGGGAACTCGCCTACGAGCAGTACTTC. This gives the protein CATSDSRELAYEQYF.

This sequence joins TRBV6-5 and TRBJ1-1; a possible D gene is TRBD1 (5 bases). The germline V gene has CDR1 MNHEY and CDR2 SVGAGI. The CDR3 covers 13 residues. The ends were cut back, 10 bases at V and 3 bases at J, with 15 bases in the middle. This CDR3 reads CATGGRRDTEAFF. In nucleotides, the CDR3 is TGTGCCACTGGGGGTCGGAGGGACACTGAAGCTTTCTTT.

In its sample, this clone was seen a few times. J is TRBJ2-1 and V is TRBV11-2; a possible D gene is TRBD2 (5 bases). The CDR3 is 15 amino acids. Trimming left V 1 base short and J 6 bases short, with 13 bases between. The germline CDR1 and CDR2 sequences are SGHAT and FQNNGV. CDR3 sequence (DNA): TGTGCCAGCAGCTTAGTTCTGTTGGGGAGCAATGAGCAGTTCTTC. Translated, it gives CASSLVLLGSNEQFF.

Concerning this clone itself: Other DNA sequences in the same sample also yield this CDR3. The CDR3 DNA is TGCGCCAGCAGCCTCCAGGGGAAGGATGGCTACACCTTC. This translates into CASSLQGKDGYTF. J is TRBJ1-2 and V is TRBV5-1, with a tentative D call TRBD1 (6 bases). V gave up 4 bases and J gave up 6 bases, with 13 bases separating them. The CDR3 loop spans 13 amino acids. CDR1 and CDR2 from the germline V gene are SGHRS and YFSETQ.

The chain is built from TRBV5-1 and TRBJ2-4, with D tentatively TRBD2 (5 bases). V lost 4 bases, J lost 5 bases, and 7 bases lay in between. The CDR3 runs to 12 residues. CDR1 SGHRS and CDR2 YFSETQ come from the germline V gene. The CDR3 is CASSKEENIQYF. The CDR3 nucleotides are TGCGCCAGCAGCAAGGAGGAAAACATTCAGTACTTC.

This sequence joins TRBV3-1 (or the pseudogene TRBV3-2) and TRBJ1-1; no reliable D call. V was pared by 3 bases and J by 1 base, with 9 bases between. This CDR3 contains 14 residues. CDR1 and CDR2 from the germline V gene are LGHDT and YNNKEL (reference sequence). CDR3 residues: CASSQRAGNTEAFF. The CDR3 nucleotides read TGTGCCAGCAGCCAGCGAGCAGGGAACACTGAAGCTTTCTTT.

V is TRBV10-2 and J is TRBJ2-7, with a weak D call TRBD2 (6 bases). Germline V gives CDR1 WSHSY, CDR2 SAAADI. This CDR3 has 16 residues. V was cut by 8 bases and J by 4 bases, with 24 bases left in between. CDR3 in amino acids: CASSWGGANSQYEQYF. The CDR3 nucleotides are TGCGCCAGCTCCTGGGGCGGGGCGAACTCGCAATACGAGCAGTACTTC.

This chain links TRBV29-1 with TRBJ2-1; no firm D call. Trimming cost V 4 bases and J 14 bases, with 15 bases left between them. This CDR3 comprises 11 residues. Germline V lookup: CDR1 SQVTM, CDR2 ANQGSEA. The chain's CDR3 is CSVGFGLSKFF. The CDR3 DNA is TGCAGCGTTGGTTTCGGTCTTTCTAAGTTCTTC.